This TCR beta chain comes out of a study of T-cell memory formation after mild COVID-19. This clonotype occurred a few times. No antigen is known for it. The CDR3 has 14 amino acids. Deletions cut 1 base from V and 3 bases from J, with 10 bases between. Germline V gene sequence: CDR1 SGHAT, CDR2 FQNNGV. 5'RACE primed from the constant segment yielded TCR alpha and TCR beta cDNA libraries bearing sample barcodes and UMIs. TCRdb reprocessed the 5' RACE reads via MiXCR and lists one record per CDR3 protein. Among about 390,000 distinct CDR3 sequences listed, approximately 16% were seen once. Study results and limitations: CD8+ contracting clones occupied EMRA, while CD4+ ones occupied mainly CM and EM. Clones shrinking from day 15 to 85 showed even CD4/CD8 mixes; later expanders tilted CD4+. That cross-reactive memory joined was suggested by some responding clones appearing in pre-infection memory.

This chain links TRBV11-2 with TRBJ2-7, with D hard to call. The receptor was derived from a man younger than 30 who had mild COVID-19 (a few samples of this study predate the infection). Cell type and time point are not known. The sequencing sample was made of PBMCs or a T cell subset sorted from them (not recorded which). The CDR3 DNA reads TGTGCCAGCAGCTTAGTTCGTGGCATCTACGAGCAGTACTTC. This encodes CASSLVRGIYEQYF.